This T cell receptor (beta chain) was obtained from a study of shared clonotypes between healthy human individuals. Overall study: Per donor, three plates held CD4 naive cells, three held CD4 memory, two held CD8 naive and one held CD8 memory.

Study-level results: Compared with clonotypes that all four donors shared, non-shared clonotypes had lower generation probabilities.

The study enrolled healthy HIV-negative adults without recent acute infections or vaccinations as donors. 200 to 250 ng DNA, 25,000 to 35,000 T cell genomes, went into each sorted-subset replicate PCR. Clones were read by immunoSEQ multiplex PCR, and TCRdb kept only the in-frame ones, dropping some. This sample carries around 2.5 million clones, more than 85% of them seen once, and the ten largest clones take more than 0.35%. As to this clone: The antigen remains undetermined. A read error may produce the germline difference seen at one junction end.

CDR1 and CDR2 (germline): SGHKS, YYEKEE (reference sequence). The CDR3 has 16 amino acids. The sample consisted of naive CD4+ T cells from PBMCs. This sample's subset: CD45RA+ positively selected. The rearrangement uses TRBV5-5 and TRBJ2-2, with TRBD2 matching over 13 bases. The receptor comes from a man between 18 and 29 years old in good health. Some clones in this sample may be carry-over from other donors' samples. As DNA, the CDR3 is TGTGCCAGCAGTTTGGGACTAGCGGGGCCTACCGGGGAGCTGTTTTTT. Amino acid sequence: CASSLGLAGPTGELFF.